This entry describes one TCR beta chain. This sample is drawn from a study of shared clonotypes between healthy human individuals. For the study at large: Three plates each covered CD4 naive and memory; CD8 naive two, CD8 memory one.

CD4+ cells yielded CD45RA+ naive and CD45RA-negative memory subsets. Replicate sorted-subset PCRs were loaded with around 0.2 ug DNA, roughly 33,000 T cell genomes. Clones were read by immunoSEQ multiplex PCR, and TCRdb kept only the in-frame ones, dropping some. Seen here are some 580,000 clones, more than 95% observed once, and the top ten hold around 0.06%. Germline V lookup: CDR1 MDHEN, CDR2 SYDVKM. The CDR3 is made up of 17 amino acids. V lost 4 bases and J 6 bases, leaving 21 bases between the germline ends. The specimen sequenced was naive CD4+ T cells sorted from blood. As for subset: CD45RA+ positively selected. V and J are TRBV28 and TRBJ1-4; no clear D gene. This receptor was identified in a woman in her 30s in good health. CDR3: CASSSLPWRENDEKLFF. The CDR3 DNA follows: TGTGCCAGCAGTTCCCTCCCGTGGAGGGAGAACGATGAAAAACTGTTTTTT.